The 18 T cell receptor beta chains below come from one sample, sequenced in a study of blood T cells in healthy people across ages. For the second PCR, which ran for roughly 6 to 11 cycles, a sample-barcoded 5' primer and a J-beta primer mix were used. TCRdb recomputed calls from the 5' RACE reads with MiXCR, one row per CDR3 protein. The table lists some 760,000 distinct CDR3 sequences, 20% to 30% of them singletons. The same data also contributed to another study, on T cells of mothers and their children.

The sequenced sample was blood. Every receptor here comes from a boy between 10 and 17 years old in good health.

Only a few counts were recorded for this clonotype. The chain recombines TRBV20-1 with TRBJ2-3; D is uncertain. CDR1 is DFQATT and CDR2 is SNEGSKA in the germline V gene (reference sequence). V gave up 6 bases and J gave up 0 bases, with 13 bases separating them. This CDR3 contains 14 residues. DNA of the CDR3: TGCAGTGCCGGCAGACCTCCTAGCACAGATACGCAGTATTTT. Residues: CSAGRPPSTDTQYF.

The chain combines TRBV29-1 with TRBJ1-3, with TRBD1 matching 8 bases. This CDR3 has 14 residues. The V gene end was trimmed by 8 bases and the J gene end by 0 bases; junction bases not matched to a gene: 6. Germline CDR1 and CDR2: SQVTM and ANQGSEA. The CDR3 reads CSISTGDSGNTIYF. As DNA, the CDR3 is TGCAGCATTTCGACAGGGGACTCTGGAAACACCATATATTTT. Filled out from reference TRBV29-1 and TRBJ1-3, the complete variable domain reads SAVISQKPSRDICQRGTSLTIQCQVDSQVTMMFWYRQQPGQSLTLIATANQGSEATYESGFVIDKFPISRPNLTFSTLTVSNMSPEDSSIYLCSISTGDSGNTIYFGEGSWLTVV.

This chain uses TRBV6-5 with TRBJ1-4, with D unclear. V shed 2 bases and J shed 6 bases, with 7 bases lying between them. The V gene's germline CDR1 is MNHEY and CDR2 SVGAGI. The CDR3 loop spans 13 amino acids. The CDR3 reads CASSYNRDEKLFF. The CDR3 nucleotides read TGTGCCAGCAGTTACAACCGAGATGAAAAACTGTTTTTT.

The V and J genes are TRBV4-3 and TRBJ2-3, with D unresolved. The CDR3 is 15 residues long. Trimming took 3 bases from V and 7 from J, leaving 17 bases between them. CDR1 LGHNA and CDR2 YSLEER come from the germline V gene. DNA for the CDR3: TGCGCCAGCAGCCAGAACGGAGCATCAAGGCATACGCAGTATTTT. It encodes CASSQNGASRHTQYF.

The sample holds a few counts of this clonotype. One end of the junction is discordant with germline, which a read error may explain. The rearrangement links TRBV7-7 to TRBJ2-5, with 11 bases identical to TRBD2. The J call may be incorrect, as the DNA end agrees better with TRBJ2-1. The germline CDR1 and CDR2 sequences are SSHAT and FNYEAQ (reference sequence). The CDR3 runs 13 residues. The CDR3 protein is CASSLTSGIEQFF. CDR3 in DNA: TGTGCTAGCAGCTTGACTAGCGGGATTGAGCAGTTCTTC.

The CDR3 loop reads CASSSFIRDRGSDEQFF. CDR3 sequence (DNA): TGTGCCAGCAGTTCTTTTATCCGGGACAGGGGGTCCGATGAGCAGTTCTTC. The gene calls are TRBV6-5 and TRBJ2-1, with TRBD1 matching 11 bases. V lost 4 bases and J lost 8; bases outside the gene matches: 13. This CDR3 contains 17 residues. Looked up from germline, CDR1 is MNHEY and CDR2 is SVGAGI.

Only a few counts were recorded for this clonotype. The CDR3 spells CASSLAYSGVDETQYF. In nucleotides, the CDR3 is TGTGCCAGCAGCTTGGCTTATTCGGGGGTGGATGAGACCCAGTACTTC. J is TRBJ2-5 and V is TRBV5-6; D possibly corresponds to TRBD2 (6 bases). The V gene's germline CDR1 is SGHDT and CDR2 YYEEEE. The CDR3 sequence is 16 residues long. V lost 0 bases and J 5 bases, leaving 17 bases between the germline ends. Looking up the rest from reference TRBV5-6 and TRBJ2-5 gives the full variable domain: DAGVTQSPTHLIKTRGQQVTLRCSPKSGHDTVSWYQQALGQGPQFIFQYYEEEERQRGNFPDRFSGHQFPNYSSELNVNALLLGDSALYLCASSLAYSGVDETQYFGPGTRLLVL.

A word on this clonotype: The junction and the germline gene differ at one end; a read error may be behind it. This chain links TRBV27 with TRBJ1-1; 7 positions match TRBD1. This CDR3 has 13 residues. Germline loops: CDR1 MNHEY, CDR2 SMNVEV (reference sequence). CDR3 sequence (DNA): TGTGCCAGCAGAACAGGGGTGGGCACTCAAGCTTTCTTT. Amino acid sequence: CASRTGVGTQAFF.

The genes are TRBV28 and TRBJ2-2, with D possibly TRBD2 on 6 matching bases. The ends were cut back, 0 bases at V and 1 base at J, with 12 bases in the middle. Germline CDR1 is MDHEN and CDR2 is SYDVKM. The CDR3 is 17 amino acids. CDR3 loop: CASSLWSLAENTGELFF. CDR3 nucleotides: TGTGCCAGCAGTTTATGGTCTTTAGCGGAGAACACCGGGGAGCTGTTTTTT.

The table lists this clonotype with a few counts. The gene calls are TRBV7-9 and TRBJ1-1, with 7 bases fitting TRBD1. J gave up 0 bases and V 3 bases, and 7 bases lay outside the gene matches. CDR3 length: 16 amino acids. Germline-derived CDR1 and CDR2 are SEHNR and FQNEAQ (reference sequence). CDR3 protein: CASSFGQENMNTEAFF. The CDR3 bases are TGTGCCAGCAGCTTTGGACAGGAGAATATGAACACTGAAGCTTTCTTT.

The V call is TRBV7-2, the J call TRBJ1-2; D uncertain. Trimming pared 1 base from V and 5 bases from J, leaving 14 bases between. The length of the CDR3 is 15 residues. CDR1 SGHTA and CDR2 FQGNSA come from the germline V gene. CDR3 nucleotides: TGTGCCAGCAGCTTAGAGTCACGGGGAGGGTATGGCTACACCTTC. It yields the protein CASSLESRGGYGYTF.

The rearrangement joins TRBV5-4 to TRBJ2-1, with TRBD2 matching 13 bases. Trimming cost V 4 bases and J 4 bases; bases outside gene matches: 5. This CDR3 contains 16 residues. Germline V gives CDR1 SGHNT, CDR2 YYREEE (reference sequence). Written as DNA, the CDR3 is TGTGCCAGCAGCCAAACTAGCGGGGGGGCGTACAATGAGCAGTTCTTC. Encoded protein: CASSQTSGGAYNEQFF.

This clonotype was seen only a few times. The junction shows a germline mismatch at one end, possibly a read error. The rearrangement joins TRBV11-2 to TRBJ2-3; maybe TRBD2 (6 bases). Looked up from germline, CDR1 is SGHAT and CDR2 is FQNNGV. The CDR3 loop spans 14 amino acids. Written as DNA, the CDR3 is TGTGCCAGCAGCCGTACTAGCTTAAGAGATGCGCAGTATTTT. It yields the protein CASSRTSLRDAQYF.

The chain joins TRBV29-1 to TRBJ2-7; D possibly corresponds to TRBD2 (6 bases). Deletions cut 4 bases from V and 0 bases from J, with 10 bases between. Germline assignment: CDR1 SQVTM and CDR2 ANQGSEA. The CDR3 is 13 residues long. CDR3: CSVGGGISYEQYF. The CDR3 nucleotides read TGCAGCGTTGGAGGAGGGATCTCCTACGAGCAGTACTTC.

This clonotype was recorded a few times. The J gene is TRBJ2-7, the V gene TRBV20-1; perhaps TRBD2 as D (5 bases). The germline V gene encodes CDR1 DFQATT and CDR2 SNEGSKA (reference sequence). Trimming took off 6 bases at V and 2 bases at J, with 11 bases between the two ends. CDR3 size: 12 residues. CDR3 residues: CSAGLPAYEQYF. CDR3 bases: TGCAGTGCCGGACTTCCAGCCTACGAGCAGTACTTC.

This clonotype was picked up a small number of times. The chain joins TRBV20-1 to TRBJ2-5; D ambiguous. Germline V gene lookup returns CDR1 DFQATT and CDR2 SNEGSKA (reference sequence). Trimming cost V 5 bases and J 2 bases, with 9 bases left between them. The CDR3 is 12 residues long. The DNA for the CDR3 is TGCAGTGCTCCCCTTCCACAAGAGACCCAGTACTTC. Amino acids: CSAPLPQETQYF.

This clonotype has just a few counts. V usage is TRBV29-1 and J usage is TRBJ2-3; D might be TRBD1 (5 bases). The CDR3 spans 12 residues. Trimming removed 6 bases at V and 1 base at J, with 8 bases between. The germline CDR1 and CDR2 sequences are SQVTM and ANQGSEA. The CDR3 is CSVSTGTDTQYF. The CDR3 DNA is TGCAGCGTCTCGACAGGCACAGATACGCAGTATTTT.

Ten or more counts support this clonotype. This chain links TRBV7-3 with TRBJ2-5; D is undetermined. The CDR3 runs 13 residues. Deletions cut 4 bases from V and 5 bases from J, with 11 bases between. From germline, CDR1 is SGHTA and CDR2 FQGTGA. CDR3 DNA: TGTGCCAGCAGCTCCGGACCACGGGAGACCCAGTACTTC. Residues: CASSSGPRETQYF.